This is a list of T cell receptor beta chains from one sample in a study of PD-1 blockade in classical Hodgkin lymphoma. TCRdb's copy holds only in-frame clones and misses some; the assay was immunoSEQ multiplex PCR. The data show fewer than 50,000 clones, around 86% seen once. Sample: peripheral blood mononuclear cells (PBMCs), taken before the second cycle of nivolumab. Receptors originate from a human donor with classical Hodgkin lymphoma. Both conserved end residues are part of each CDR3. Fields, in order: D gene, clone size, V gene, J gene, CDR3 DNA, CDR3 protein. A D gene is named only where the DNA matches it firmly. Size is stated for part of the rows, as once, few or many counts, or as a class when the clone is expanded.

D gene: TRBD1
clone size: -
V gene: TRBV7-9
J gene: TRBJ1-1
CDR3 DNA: TGTGCCAGCACCCCAGACAGGGTGACTGAAGCTTTCTTT
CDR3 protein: CASTPDRVTEAFF

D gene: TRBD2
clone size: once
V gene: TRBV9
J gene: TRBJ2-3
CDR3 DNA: TGTGCCAGCAGCACCGGACTCCGGGAGGTGGCAGATACGCAGTATTTT
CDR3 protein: CASSTGLREVADTQYF

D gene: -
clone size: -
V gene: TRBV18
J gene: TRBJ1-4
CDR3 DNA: TGTGCCAGCTCACCCTCCCAGAACAATGAAAAACTGTTTTTT
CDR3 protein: CASSPSQNNEKLFF

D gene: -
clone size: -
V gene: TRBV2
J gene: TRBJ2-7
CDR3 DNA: TGTGCCAGCAGTCGTAGGTCCGAGCAGTACTTC
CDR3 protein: CASSRRSEQYF

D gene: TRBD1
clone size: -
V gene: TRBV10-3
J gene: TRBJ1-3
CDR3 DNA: TGTGCCATCAGAACGACAGGGAGTGGAAACACCATATATTTT
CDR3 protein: CAIRTTGSGNTIYF

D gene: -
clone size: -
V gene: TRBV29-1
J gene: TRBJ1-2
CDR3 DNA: TGCAGCGTTGTCACGGGACACCCAAACTATGGCTACACCTTC
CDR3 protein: CSVVTGHPNYGYTF

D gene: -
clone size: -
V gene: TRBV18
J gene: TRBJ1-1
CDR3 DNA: TGTGCCAGCTCACTCGGACGGGACACTGAAGCTTTCTTT
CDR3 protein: CASSLGRDTEAFF

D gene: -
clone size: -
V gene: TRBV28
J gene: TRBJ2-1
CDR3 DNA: TGTGCCAGCAGCCTGACCATATTGAGAGGCAATGAGCAGTTCTTC
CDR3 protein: CASSLTILRGNEQFF

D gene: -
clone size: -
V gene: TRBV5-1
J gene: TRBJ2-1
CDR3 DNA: TGCGCCAGCAGCGCCTTCACCGGGATCGGTGAGCAGTTCTTC
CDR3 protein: CASSAFTGIGEQFF

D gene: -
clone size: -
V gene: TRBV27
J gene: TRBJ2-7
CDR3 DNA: TGTGCCAGCGGCCCTCTGGACAATACCTACGAGCAGTACTTC
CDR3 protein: CASGPLDNTYEQYF

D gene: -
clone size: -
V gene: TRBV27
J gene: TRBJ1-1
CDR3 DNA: TGTGCCAGCAGTTTCGGAACAGGCCTCAACACTGAAGCTTTCTTT
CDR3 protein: CASSFGTGLNTEAFF

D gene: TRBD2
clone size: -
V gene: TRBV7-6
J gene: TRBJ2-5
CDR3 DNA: TGTGCCAGCAGCTTCGGACTAGCCGGGGAGACCCAGTACTTC
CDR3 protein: CASSFGLAGETQYF

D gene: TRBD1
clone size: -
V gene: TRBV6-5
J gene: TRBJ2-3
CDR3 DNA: TGTGCCAGCGGGACAGGGGCTACAGATACGCAGTATTTT
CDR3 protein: CASGTGATDTQYF

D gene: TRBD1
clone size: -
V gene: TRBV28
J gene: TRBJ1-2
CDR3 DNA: TGTGCCAGCAGTTTAGTGGGAGGGAGACAGGGACATGGCTACACCTTC
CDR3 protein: CASSLVGGRQGHGYTF

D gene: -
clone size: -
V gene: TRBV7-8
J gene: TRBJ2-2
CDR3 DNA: TGTGCCAGCAGCTTAGAGGGGGTCTCGAACACCGGGGAGCTGTTTTTT
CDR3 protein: CASSLEGVSNTGELFF

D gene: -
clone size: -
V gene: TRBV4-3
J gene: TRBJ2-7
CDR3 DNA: TGCGCCAGCAGCCAAGTGGCAGCCGGCTCCTACGAGCAGTACTTC
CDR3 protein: CASSQVAAGSYEQYF

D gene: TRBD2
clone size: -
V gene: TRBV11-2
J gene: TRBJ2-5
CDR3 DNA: TGTGCCAGCAGCTCCCGGGGGGGACTCCCTTCAGGGTTGAACTTC
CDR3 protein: CASSSRGGLPSGLNF

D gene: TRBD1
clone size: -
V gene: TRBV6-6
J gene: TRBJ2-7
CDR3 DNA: TGTGCCAGCAGTTACTCAAGACAGGGGGCCAACGAGCAGTACTTC
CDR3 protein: CASSYSRQGANEQYF

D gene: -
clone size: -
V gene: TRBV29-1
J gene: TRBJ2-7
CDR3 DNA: TGCAGCGTTGAAGATGAGGCAGGTTCCGAGCAGTACTTC
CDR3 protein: CSVEDEAGSEQYF

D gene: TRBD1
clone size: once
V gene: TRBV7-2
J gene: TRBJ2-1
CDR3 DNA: TGTGCCAGCAGCGCAAGGACAGGGTCCTACAATGAGCAGTTCTTC
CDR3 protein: CASSARTGSYNEQFF

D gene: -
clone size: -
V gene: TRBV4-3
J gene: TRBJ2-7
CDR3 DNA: TGCGCCAGCAGCCAAGGGGGCAGCTACGAGCAGTACTTC
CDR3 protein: CASSQGGSYEQYF

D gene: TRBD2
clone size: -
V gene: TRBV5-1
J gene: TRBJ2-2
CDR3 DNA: TGCGCCAGCAGCTTCTTGACGGGACTAGCGGGCACCGGGGAGCTGTTTTTT
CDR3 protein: CASSFLTGLAGTGELFF

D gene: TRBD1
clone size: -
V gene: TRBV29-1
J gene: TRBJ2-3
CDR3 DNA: TGCAGCGCAGACAGGGTTAACACAGATACGCAGTATTTT
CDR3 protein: CSADRVNTDTQYF

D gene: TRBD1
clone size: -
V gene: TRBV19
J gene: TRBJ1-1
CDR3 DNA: TGTGCCGCCCTTCCAGGGGGCGTTTTCACTGAAGCTTTCTTT
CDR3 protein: CAALPGGVFTEAFF

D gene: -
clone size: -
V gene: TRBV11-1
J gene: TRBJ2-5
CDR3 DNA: TGTGCCAGCAGCTTTGGTCAAGAGACCCAGTACTTC
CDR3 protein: CASSFGQETQYF

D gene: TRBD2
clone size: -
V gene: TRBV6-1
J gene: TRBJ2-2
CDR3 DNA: TGTGCCAGCAGTGAAATACTAGCGGGGTACACCGGGGAGCTGTTTTTT
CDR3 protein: CASSEILAGYTGELFF

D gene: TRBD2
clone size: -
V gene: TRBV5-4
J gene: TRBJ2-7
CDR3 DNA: TGTGCCAGCAGCTTGAGGCGGGAGAGGGGCTACGAGCAGTACTTC
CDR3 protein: CASSLRRERGYEQYF

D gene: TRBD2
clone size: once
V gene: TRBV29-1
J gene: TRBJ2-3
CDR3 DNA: TGCAGCGTTGAAGAGATAGCGGGAGGGGATACGCAGTATTTT
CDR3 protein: CSVEEIAGGDTQYF

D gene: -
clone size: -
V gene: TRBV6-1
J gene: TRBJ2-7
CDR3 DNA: TGTGCCAGCTTCCTGGCCTACGAGCAGTACTTC
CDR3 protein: CASFLAYEQYF

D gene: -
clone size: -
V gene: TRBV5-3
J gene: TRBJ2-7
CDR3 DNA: TGTGCCAGAAGCTTAGGCAGCTACGAGCAGTACTTC
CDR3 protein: CARSLGSYEQYF

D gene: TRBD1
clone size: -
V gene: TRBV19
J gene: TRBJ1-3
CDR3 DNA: TGTGCCAGCGTCGACAGGGCCTTCTCTGGAAACACCATATATTTT
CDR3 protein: CASVDRAFSGNTIYF

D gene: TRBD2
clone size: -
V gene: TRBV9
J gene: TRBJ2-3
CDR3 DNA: TGTGCCAGCAGCGTAGGGCTAGCGGGACGGTCGGATACGCAGTATTTT
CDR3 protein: CASSVGLAGRSDTQYF